Detailed here is one T cell receptor (beta chain). As yet, its antigen is unknown. Staff drew about 10 milliliters of peripheral blood from each donor. Total RNA, at least 5 micrograms per sample, came from PBMCs. The data originate from a study of blood T cells in healthy people across ages. Regarding the study as a whole: The study lacked donor CMV status, which possibly confounded expanded clonotype changes. Since the PBMCs were unsorted, naive and antigen-experienced cells could not be conclusively compared.

Germline V gene sequence: CDR1 MNHEY, CDR2 SVGAGI. V gave up 8 bases and J gave up 6 bases; unmatched junction bases: 9. This CDR3 is 13 amino acids long. It was with a sample-barcoded 5' primer and a J-beta primer mix that a second PCR of about 7 to 12 cycles was run. MiXCR, applied by TCRdb to the 5' RACE reads, yields one record per CDR3 protein. The repertoire holds fewer than 2 million distinct CDR3 sequences, with about 39% as singletons. The chain links TRBV6-5 to TRBJ1-2, with 7 bases lining up with TRBD1. The TCR sequence derives from a human donor in good health. Sequencing was performed on blood. The CDR3 sequence: CASGRDRENGYTF. For the CDR3, the DNA is TGTGCCAGCGGAAGAGACAGGGAGAATGGCTACACCTTC.